This is a list of T cell receptor beta chains from one sample in a study of T cells in Graves' hyperthyroidism and ophthalmopathy. TCRdb ran MiXCR on the multiplex PCR reads and lists one entry per CDR3 protein. The sample lists some 570,000 distinct CDR3 sequences; 15% to 20% were seen once. Specimen: blood. The origin of the receptors is a woman under 30 with Graves' ophthalmopathy. CDR3s include the opening cysteine and the closing phenylalanine or tryptophan. The order of the fields is CDR3 DNA, CDR3 protein, J gene, D gene, clone size, V gene. D genes are given only for firm matches. Size tells how often a clone was seen (once, few, many) or the class of an expanded clone, and some rows leave it out.

cdr3_nt: TGTGCCAGCAGCTCGGGGAATGGAAACACCATATATTTT
cdr3_aa: CASSSGNGNTIYF
j_call: TRBJ1-3
d_call: -
clone_size: -
v_call: TRBV7-6

cdr3_nt: TGTGCCAGCAGTCCCGGGACAGGGGGCGCTTACTATGGCTACACCTTC
cdr3_aa: CASSPGTGGAYYGYTF
j_call: TRBJ1-2
d_call: TRBD1
clone_size: once
v_call: TRBV6-1

cdr3_nt: TGTGCCAGCAGGACTCGTGGGGGGGCTGAAGCTTTCTTT
cdr3_aa: CASRTRGGAEAFF
j_call: TRBJ1-1
d_call: -
clone_size: -
v_call: TRBV28

cdr3_nt: TGTGCCAGCAGCTTAGCGGAAGGGGCCCTAAGACTAGCGGGAAAGGTAGAGGCCAAAAACATTCAGTACTTC
cdr3_aa: CASSLAEGALRLAGKVEAKNIQYF
j_call: TRBJ2-4
d_call: TRBD2
clone_size: few
v_call: TRBV7-2

cdr3_nt: TGTGCCATCAGTGAGTCTAGGACTAGCGGGAACAATGAGCAGTTCTTC
cdr3_aa: CAISESRTSGNNEQFF
j_call: TRBJ2-1
d_call: TRBD2
clone_size: -
v_call: TRBV10-3

cdr3_nt: TGTGCCAGCAGTTACCCGGGAACCGGGACTAGCGGGAGGGAGAGCTCCTACGAGCAGTACTTC
cdr3_aa: CASSYPGTGTSGRESSYEQYF
j_call: TRBJ2-7
d_call: TRBD2
clone_size: many
v_call: TRBV6-2/TRBV6-3

cdr3_nt: TGTGCCAGTAGTATGTTCTACAGGGGGCACGAGACCCAGTACTTC
cdr3_aa: CASSMFYRGHETQYF
j_call: TRBJ2-5
d_call: TRBD1
clone_size: few
v_call: TRBV19

cdr3_nt: TGTGCTAGTGGAGTTGGCGAAATAGACTACAACGAGCAGTACTTC
cdr3_aa: CASGVGEIDYNEQYF
j_call: TRBJ2-7
d_call: -
clone_size: -
v_call: TRBV12-5

cdr3_nt: TGTGCCAGCACCAATGGGGGCGGGAGTAAAGATACGCAGTATTTT
cdr3_aa: CASTNGGGSKDTQYF
j_call: TRBJ2-3
d_call: -
clone_size: -
v_call: TRBV25-1

cdr3_nt: TGTGCCTGGAGCGAGGGACCGAACACCGGGGAGCTGTTTTTT
cdr3_aa: CAWSEGPNTGELFF
j_call: TRBJ2-2
d_call: -
clone_size: few
v_call: TRBV30

cdr3_nt: TGTGCCAGCAGCCAAGATATTTCAAACGGGTACGAGCAGTACTTC
cdr3_aa: CASSQDISNGYEQYF
j_call: TRBJ2-7
d_call: -
clone_size: few
v_call: TRBV4-2

cdr3_nt: TGTGCCAGCAGTGAAGGGAGCGGTCAGTACAATGAGCAGTTCTTC
cdr3_aa: CASSEGSGQYNEQFF
j_call: TRBJ2-1
d_call: -
clone_size: many
v_call: TRBV6-1

cdr3_nt: TGTGCCAGCAGCAACGGGGGAAGGCGTAATTCACCCCTCCACTTT
cdr3_aa: CASSNGGRRNSPLHF
j_call: TRBJ1-6
d_call: -
clone_size: many
v_call: TRBV27

cdr3_nt: TGTGCCAGCAGCTTAGTTGGACTAGCGGGAGGGGGCACAGATACGCAGTATTTT
cdr3_aa: CASSLVGLAGGGTDTQYF
j_call: TRBJ2-3
d_call: TRBD2
clone_size: few
v_call: TRBV7-2

cdr3_nt: TGCAGTGCTAGAGCTCTAAGGACTAGCGGGAGAAGGGATACGCAGTATTTT
cdr3_aa: CSARALRTSGRRDTQYF
j_call: TRBJ2-3
d_call: TRBD2
clone_size: many
v_call: TRBV20-1

cdr3_nt: TGTGCCAGCAGCATCCCGGACAGGGTAGGCACAGATACGCAGTATTTT
cdr3_aa: CASSIPDRVGTDTQYF
j_call: TRBJ2-3
d_call: TRBD1
clone_size: many
v_call: TRBV5-6

cdr3_nt: TGTGCCAGCAGTTCTCTGATCCCGACTAGCGGGGTTTGGAAGACCCAGTACTTC
cdr3_aa: CASSSLIPTSGVWKTQYF
j_call: TRBJ2-5
d_call: TRBD2
clone_size: many
v_call: TRBV6-1

cdr3_nt: TGTGCCAGTAGTATTCAGATGGGGGCAACTGAAGCTTTCTTT
cdr3_aa: CASSIQMGATEAFF
j_call: TRBJ1-1
d_call: -
clone_size: few
v_call: TRBV19

cdr3_nt: TGTGCCAGCAGTGACAGGGCGGCGGACACTGAAGCTTTCTTT
cdr3_aa: CASSDRAADTEAFF
j_call: TRBJ1-1
d_call: TRBD1
clone_size: many
v_call: TRBV28

cdr3_nt: TGTGCCAGCAGTCCCCGGTCCGGAGGCAATGAGCAGTTCTTC
cdr3_aa: CASSPRSGGNEQFF
j_call: TRBJ2-1
d_call: -
clone_size: few
v_call: TRBV28

cdr3_nt: TGTGCCAGCTTAGGGAGTGAAGCTTTCTTT
cdr3_aa: CASLGSEAFF
j_call: TRBJ1-1
d_call: -
clone_size: many
v_call: TRBV18

cdr3_nt: TGTGCCAGCAGACGGACAGGGGGCGCGAATGGCTACACCTTC
cdr3_aa: CASRRTGGANGYTF
j_call: TRBJ1-2
d_call: TRBD1
clone_size: -
v_call: TRBV6-7

cdr3_nt: TGTGCCAGCAGCTTAGCGGGAGGGGGCGACGAGCAGTACTTC
cdr3_aa: CASSLAGGGDEQYF
j_call: TRBJ2-7
d_call: -
clone_size: many
v_call: TRBV7-9

cdr3_nt: TGTGCCTGGAATCTCGGACTAGCCGATGAGCAGTTCTTC
cdr3_aa: CAWNLGLADEQFF
j_call: TRBJ2-1
d_call: TRBD2
clone_size: many
v_call: TRBV30

cdr3_nt: TGTGCCAGCAGTGATCTAGTAGTCCTCTCCTACGAGCAGTACTTC
cdr3_aa: CASSDLVVLSYEQYF
j_call: TRBJ2-7
d_call: -
clone_size: once
v_call: TRBV11-2

cdr3_nt: TGTGCCATCTCGCTCGGACAAGGCAACACTGAAGCTTTCTTT
cdr3_aa: CAISLGQGNTEAFF
j_call: TRBJ1-1
d_call: -
clone_size: few
v_call: TRBV10-3

cdr3_nt: TGTGCCAGCAGCATAACAGGGGGACACGGCAATGAGCAGTTCTTC
cdr3_aa: CASSITGGHGNEQFF
j_call: TRBJ2-1
d_call: TRBD1
clone_size: many
v_call: TRBV7-3

cdr3_nt: TGTGCCAGCAGTGAAGCGACGGGACAGGGAAACGAGCAGTACTTC
cdr3_aa: CASSEATGQGNEQYF
j_call: TRBJ2-7
d_call: TRBD1
clone_size: many
v_call: TRBV2